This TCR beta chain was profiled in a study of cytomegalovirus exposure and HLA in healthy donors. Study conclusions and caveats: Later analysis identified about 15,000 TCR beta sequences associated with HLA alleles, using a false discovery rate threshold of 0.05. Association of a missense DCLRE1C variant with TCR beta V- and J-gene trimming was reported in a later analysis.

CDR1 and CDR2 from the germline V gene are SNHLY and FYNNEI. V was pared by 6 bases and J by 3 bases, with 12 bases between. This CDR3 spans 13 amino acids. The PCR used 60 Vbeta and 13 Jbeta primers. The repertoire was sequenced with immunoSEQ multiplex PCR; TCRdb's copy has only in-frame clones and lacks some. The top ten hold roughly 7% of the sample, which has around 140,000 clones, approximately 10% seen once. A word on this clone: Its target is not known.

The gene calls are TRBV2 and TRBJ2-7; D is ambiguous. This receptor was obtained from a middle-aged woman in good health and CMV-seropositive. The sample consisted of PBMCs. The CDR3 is CASSRDSVYEQYF. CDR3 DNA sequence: TGTGCCAGCAGCCGTGATAGTGTCTACGAGCAGTACTTC. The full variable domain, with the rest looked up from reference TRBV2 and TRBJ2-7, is EPEVTQTPSHQVTQMGQEVILRCVPISNHLYFYWYRQILGQKVEFLVSFYNNEISEKSEIFDDQFSVERPDGSNFTLKIRSTKLEDSAMYFCASSRDSVYEQYFGPGTRLTVT.